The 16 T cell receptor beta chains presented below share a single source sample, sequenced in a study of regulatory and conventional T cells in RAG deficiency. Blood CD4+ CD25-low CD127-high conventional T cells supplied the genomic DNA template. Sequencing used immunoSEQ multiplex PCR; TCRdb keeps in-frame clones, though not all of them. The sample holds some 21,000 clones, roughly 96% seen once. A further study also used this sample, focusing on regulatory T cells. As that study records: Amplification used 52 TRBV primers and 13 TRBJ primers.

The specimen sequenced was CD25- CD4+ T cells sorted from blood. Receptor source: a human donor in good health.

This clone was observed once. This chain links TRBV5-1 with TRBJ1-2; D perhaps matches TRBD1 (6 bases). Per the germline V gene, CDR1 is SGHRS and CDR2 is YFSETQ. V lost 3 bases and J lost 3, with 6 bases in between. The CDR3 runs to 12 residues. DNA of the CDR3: TGCGCCAGCAGCTCAGGGGACTATGGCTACACCTTC. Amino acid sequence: CASSSGDYGYTF.

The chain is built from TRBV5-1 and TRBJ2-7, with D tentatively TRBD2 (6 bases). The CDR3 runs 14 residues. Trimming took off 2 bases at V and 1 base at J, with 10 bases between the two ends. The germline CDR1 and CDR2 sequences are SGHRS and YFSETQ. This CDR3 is CASSLQEGSYEQYF. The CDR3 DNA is TGCGCCAGCAGCTTACAGGAGGGATCCTACGAGCAGTACTTC. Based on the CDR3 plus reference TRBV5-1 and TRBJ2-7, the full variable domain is KAGVTQTPRYLIKTRGQQVTLSCSPISGHRSVSWYQQTPGQGLQFLFEYFSETQRNKGNFPGRFSGRQFSNSRSEMNVSTLELGDSALYLCASSLQEGSYEQYFGPGTRLTVT.

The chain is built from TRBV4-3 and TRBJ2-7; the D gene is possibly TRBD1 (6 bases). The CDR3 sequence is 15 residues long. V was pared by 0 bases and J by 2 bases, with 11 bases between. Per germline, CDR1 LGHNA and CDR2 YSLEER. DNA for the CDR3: TGCGCCAGCAGCCAAGAAGCACGGACAGCCTACGAGCAGTACTTC. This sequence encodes CASSQEARTAYEQYF.

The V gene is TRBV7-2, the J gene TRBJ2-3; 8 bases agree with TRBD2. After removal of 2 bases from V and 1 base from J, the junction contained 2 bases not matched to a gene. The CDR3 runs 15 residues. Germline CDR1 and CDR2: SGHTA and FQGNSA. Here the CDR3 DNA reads TGTGCCAGCAGCTTACCAGCGGGAGGCACAGATACGCAGTATTTT. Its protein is CASSLPAGGTDTQYF.

The CDR3 DNA reads TGTGCCAGCTCAAAGACAGGGGTCGAAGAGACCCAGTACTTC. Protein: CASSKTGVEETQYF. The J gene is TRBJ2-5, the V gene TRBV2; 8 nucleotides match TRBD1. The CDR3 is 14 amino acids. Germline V CDR1 and CDR2: SNHLY, FYNNEI. The trim removed 8 bases at V and 3 bases at J, leaving 8 bases unmatched.

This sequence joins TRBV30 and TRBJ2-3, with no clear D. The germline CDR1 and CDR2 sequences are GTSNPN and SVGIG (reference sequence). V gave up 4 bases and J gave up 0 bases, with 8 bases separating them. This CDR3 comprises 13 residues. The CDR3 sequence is CAWMLRSTDTQYF. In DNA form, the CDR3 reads TGTGCCTGGATGTTGCGGAGCACAGATACGCAGTATTTT. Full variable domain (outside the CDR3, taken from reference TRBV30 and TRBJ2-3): SQTIHQWPATLVQPVGSPLSLECTVEGTSNPNLYWYRQAAGRGLQLLFYSVGIGQISSEVPQNLSASRPQDRQFILSSKKLLLSDSGFYLCAWMLRSTDTQYFGPGTRLTVL.

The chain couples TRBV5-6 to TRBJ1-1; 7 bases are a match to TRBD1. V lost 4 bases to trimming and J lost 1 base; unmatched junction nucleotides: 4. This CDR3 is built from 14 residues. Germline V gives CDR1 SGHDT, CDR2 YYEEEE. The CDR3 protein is CASSVGTENTEAFF. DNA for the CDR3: TGTGCCAGCAGCGTCGGGACAGAGAACACTGAAGCTTTCTTT.

The DNA for the CDR3 is TGTGCCAGCAGCCTATTACGGAGGAATGAGCAGTTCTTC. Its protein product is CASSLLRRNEQFF. This chain joins TRBV14 and TRBJ2-1; D is possibly TRBD2 (5 bases). Germline V gene lookup returns CDR1 SGHDN and CDR2 FVKESK. CDR3 size: 13 residues. The ends were cut back, 4 bases at V and 7 bases at J, with 11 bases in the middle.

This CDR3 is CASSTRQDYDTEAFF. In DNA, the CDR3 is TGTGCCAGCTCAACCCGACAGGATTACGACACTGAAGCTTTCTTT. This chain uses TRBV18 with TRBJ1-1, with D possibly matching TRBD1 (6 bases). CDR3 length: 15 residues. V was pared by 5 bases and J by 3 bases, with 16 bases between. Looked up from germline, CDR1 is KGHSH and CDR2 is LQKENI.

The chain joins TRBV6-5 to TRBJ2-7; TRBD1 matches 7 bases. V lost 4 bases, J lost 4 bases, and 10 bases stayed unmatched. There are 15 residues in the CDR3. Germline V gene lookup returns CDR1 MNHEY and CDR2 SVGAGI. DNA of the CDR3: TGTGCCAGCAGTTCGGGACAGCCTGAGGGATACGAGCAGTACTTC. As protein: CASSSGQPEGYEQYF.

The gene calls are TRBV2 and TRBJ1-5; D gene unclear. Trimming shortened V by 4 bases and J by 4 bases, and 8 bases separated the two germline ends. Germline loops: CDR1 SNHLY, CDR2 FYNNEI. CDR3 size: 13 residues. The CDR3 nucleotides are TGTGCCAGCAGTGGCCACTTTAATCAGCCCCAGCATTTT. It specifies CASSGHFNQPQHF.

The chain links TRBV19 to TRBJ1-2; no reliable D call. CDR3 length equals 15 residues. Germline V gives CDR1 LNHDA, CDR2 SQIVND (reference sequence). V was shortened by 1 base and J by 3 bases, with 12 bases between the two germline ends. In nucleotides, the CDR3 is TGTGCCAGTAGTATAGGAGCGACTACCCACTATGGCTACACCTTC. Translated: CASSIGATTHYGYTF.

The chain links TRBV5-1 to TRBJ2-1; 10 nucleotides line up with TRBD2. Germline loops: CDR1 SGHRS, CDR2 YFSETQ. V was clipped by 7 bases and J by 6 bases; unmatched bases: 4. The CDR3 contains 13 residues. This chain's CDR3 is CASGLAGGNEQFF. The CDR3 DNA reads TGCGCCAGCGGGTTAGCGGGGGGCAATGAGCAGTTCTTC.

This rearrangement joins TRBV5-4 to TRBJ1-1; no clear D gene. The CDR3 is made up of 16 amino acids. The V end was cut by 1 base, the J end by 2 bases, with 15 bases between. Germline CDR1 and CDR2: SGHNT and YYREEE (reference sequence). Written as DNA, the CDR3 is TGTGCCAGCAGCTTGACGAGCCAGGCCCCCAACACTGAAGCTTTCTTT. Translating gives CASSLTSQAPNTEAFF.

As DNA, the CDR3 is TGTGCCAGCAAACCACTTCAAGAGACCCAGTACTTC. Protein sequence: CASKPLQETQYF. The chain recombines TRBV2 with TRBJ2-5; D unresolved. CDR1 and CDR2 from the germline V gene are SNHLY and FYNNEI. CDR3 length: 12 residues. V lost 7 bases to trimming and J lost 2 bases, with 8 bases between them.

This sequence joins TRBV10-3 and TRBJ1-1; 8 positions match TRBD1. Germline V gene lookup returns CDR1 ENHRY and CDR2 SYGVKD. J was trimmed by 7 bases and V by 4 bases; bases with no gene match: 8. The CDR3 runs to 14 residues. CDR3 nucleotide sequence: TGTGCCATCAGTGGTGGGACAGGATCCAATGAAGCTTTCTTT. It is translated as CAISGGTGSNEAFF.